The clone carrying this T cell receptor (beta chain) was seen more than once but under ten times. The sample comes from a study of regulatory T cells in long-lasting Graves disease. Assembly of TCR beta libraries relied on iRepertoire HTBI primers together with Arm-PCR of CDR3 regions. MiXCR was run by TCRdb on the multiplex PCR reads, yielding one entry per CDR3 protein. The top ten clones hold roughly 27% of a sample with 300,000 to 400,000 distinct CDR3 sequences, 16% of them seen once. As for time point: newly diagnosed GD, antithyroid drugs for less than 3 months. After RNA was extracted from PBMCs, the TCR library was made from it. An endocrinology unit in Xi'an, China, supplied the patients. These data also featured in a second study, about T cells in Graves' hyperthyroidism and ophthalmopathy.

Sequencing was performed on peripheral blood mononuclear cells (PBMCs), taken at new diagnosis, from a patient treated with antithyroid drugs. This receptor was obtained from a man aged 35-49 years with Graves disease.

CDR3 region: CASSLATSGGIDEQFF. CDR3 in DNA: TGCGCCAGCAGCTTGGCGACTAGCGGGGGTATCGATGAGCAGTTCTTC. The chain links TRBV5-1 to TRBJ2-1, with 12 bases matching TRBD2. Germline loops: CDR1 SGHRS, CDR2 YFSETQ. CDR3 length: 16 residues. V was clipped by 0 bases and J by 8 bases; unmatched bases: 6.